This TCR beta chain was retrieved from a study of blood T cell repertoires in COVID-19. Study-wide context: From the United States, Italy and Spain came samples of acute and convalescent COVID-19. The analysed material was cDNA or gDNA that came from T cells, B-cell-depleted T cells, or PBMCs.

Germline loops: CDR1 MNHNS, CDR2 SASEGT. The V end was cut by 1 base, the J end by 6 bases, with 10 bases between. The CDR3 length is 13 residues. As originally analysed: Reference gene primer amplification gave estimated nucleated cell counts. This table comes from immunoSEQ multiplex PCR, and its TCRdb copy is limited to in-frame clones, with some not included. The V and J calls and the clone size are those of that table, but D and trimming were determined from the DNA. The sample shows around 200,000 clones, approximately 87% of them seen only once. The chain couples TRBV6-1 to TRBJ2-7; weak D call: TRBD1 (5 bases). The sequenced sample consisted of peripheral blood. This TCR came from a man aged 18 to 30 with active or convalescent COVID-19. In nucleotides, the CDR3 is TGTGCCAGCAGTGAAGGGGGAAGGGGCGAGCAGTACTTC. Translated, it gives CASSEGGRGEQYF.